The 30 T cell receptor beta chains presented below share a single source sample, sequenced in a study of regulatory T cells in long-lasting Graves disease. Construction of the TCR beta libraries employed iRepertoire HTBI primers in conjunction with Arm-PCR of CDR3 regions. TCRdb recomputed calls from the multiplex PCR reads with MiXCR, one row per CDR3 protein. The repertoire holds about 320,000 distinct CDR3 sequences, with 15% to 20% as singletons. Time point here: newly diagnosed GD, antithyroid drugs for less than 3 months. Following extraction of RNA from PBMCs, that RNA was used to make the TCR library. The sequences come from peripheral blood mononuclear cells (PBMCs), collected at new diagnosis, from a patient treated with antithyroid drugs. Receptors originate from a female donor with Graves disease.

In its sample, this clonotype was seen many times. V gene TRBV5-5 combines with J gene TRBJ1-4; maybe TRBD1 (5 bases). Germline V gene lookup returns CDR1 SGHKS and CDR2 YYEKEE (reference sequence). V lost 3 bases, J lost 4 bases, and 16 bases lay in between. The length of the CDR3 is 16 residues. CDR3 residues: CASSSLRDRDNEKLFF. CDR3 DNA: TGTGCCAGCAGCTCACTACGAGACAGAGATAATGAAAAACTGTTTTTT.

Ten or more counts support this clonotype. V is TRBV27 and J is TRBJ1-1; D not certain. Germline V gene lookup returns CDR1 MNHEY and CDR2 SMNVEV (reference sequence). Trimming removed 0 bases at V and 1 base at J, with 6 bases between. CDR3 size: 14 residues. The CDR3 region is CASSLSIRNTEAFF. CDR3 in DNA: TGTGCCAGCAGTTTATCGATCAGGAACACTGAAGCTTTCTTT.

This clonotype was seen at least ten times. This sequence joins TRBV28 and TRBJ2-3; possible D gene TRBD1, 5 bases. Trimming shortened V by 9 bases and J by 3 bases, and 22 bases separated the two germline ends. Germline CDR1 and CDR2: MDHEN and SYDVKM. CDR3 length: 16 amino acids. The CDR3 coding sequence is TGTGCCAGTAGCCACCAAGGGGCAAGTGAAACAGATACGCAGTATTTT. This sequence encodes CASSHQGASETDTQYF.

This clonotype came up many times. This rearrangement joins TRBV12-3 or TRBV12-4 to TRBJ2-3; TRBD2 might be the D (5 bases). The CDR3 totals 16 residues. Trimming removed 5 bases from V and 2 bases from J, with 17 bases in between. This CDR3 is CASSPDGEEITDTQYF. The CDR3 DNA reads TGTGCCAGCAGTCCGGACGGGGAAGAGATCACAGATACGCAGTATTTT.

This clonotype was seen repeatedly, ten times or more. The V gene is TRBV12-3 or TRBV12-4, the J gene TRBJ2-1, with D hard to call. The CDR3 extends over 14 amino acids. V lost 4 bases to trimming and J lost 0 bases, with 7 bases between them. The CDR3 coding sequence is TGTGCCAGCAGTTCGTCAGCCTCCTACAATGAGCAGTTCTTC. This encodes CASSSSASYNEQFF.

This clonotype was counted at least ten times. The rearrangement links TRBV12-3 or TRBV12-4 to TRBJ1-4; D ambiguous. The CDR3 covers 14 residues. V was cut by 1 base and J by 4 bases, with 7 bases left in between. The CDR3 protein is CASSLVVDNEKLFF. DNA for the CDR3: TGTGCCAGCAGTTTAGTGGTGGATAATGAAAAACTGTTTTTT.

The chain links TRBV15 to TRBJ1-2, with D hard to call. This CDR3 region has 13 residues. Trimming took off 4 bases at V and 5 bases at J, with 11 bases between the two ends. Germline values: CDR1 LNHNV, CDR2 YYDKDF (reference sequence). For the CDR3, the DNA is TGTGCCACCAGCACCGACGACCGATATGGCTACACCTTC. Its protein is CATSTDDRYGYTF. Drawing the rest from reference TRBV15 and TRBJ1-2, the complete variable domain is DAMVIQNPRYQVTQFGKPVTLSCSQTLNHNVMYWYQQKSSQAPKLLFHYYDKDFNNEADTPDNFQSRRPNTSFCFLDIRSPGLGDTAMYLCATSTDDRYGYTFGSGTRLTVV.

This clonotype was recorded at least ten times. The rearrangement links TRBV27 to TRBJ1-2; TRBD1 aligns across 9 bases. Germline V lookup: CDR1 MNHEY, CDR2 SMNVEV (reference sequence). This CDR3 region has 14 residues. J gave up 7 bases and V 4 bases, and 7 bases lay outside the gene matches. CDR3 loop: CASSWRTGEGGYTF. The CDR3 DNA sequence: TGTGCCAGCAGTTGGCGGACAGGGGAAGGTGGCTACACCTTC.

The genes are TRBV27 and TRBJ2-7, with 9 bases lining up with TRBD1. CDR1 is MNHEY and CDR2 is SMNVEV in the germline V gene (reference sequence). The CDR3 extends over 15 amino acids. With V trimmed by 8 bases and J by 4 bases, 12 bases remained unmatched. The CDR3 loop reads CASSKPGQGLYEQYF. CDR3 DNA sequence: TGTGCCAGCTCAAAACCGGGACAGGGCCTATACGAGCAGTACTTC.

This chain connects TRBV12-3 or TRBV12-4 to TRBJ1-5, with 7 bases identical to TRBD1. The CDR3 is 18 residues long. V trimming: 5 bases; J trimming: 5 bases; junction bases outside the gene matches: 18. CDR3 protein: CASSASLGQASGYQPQHF. The CDR3 DNA sequence: TGTGCCAGCAGTGCCAGCCTTGGACAGGCTTCGGGGTATCAGCCCCAGCATTTT.

This clonotype was found once. This CDR3 fails to terminate in the conserved phenylalanine or tryptophan, so it likely reflects a read error. The DNA is left out, because the CDR3 cannot be placed on it with certainty; the CDR3 is given as TCRdb lists it. The chain carries TRBV3-1 and TRBJ2-3; the table names TRBD2, a call not compared with the DNA. Per the germline V gene, CDR1 is LGHDT and CDR2 is YNNKEL (reference sequence). The CDR3 spans 17 amino acids, including both terminal residues. CDR3 sequence: CASSQVSASRPTDTHYI.

This clonotype was picked up many times. The chain employs TRBV6-1 and TRBJ2-7; 12 bases agree with TRBD1. CDR1 MNHNS and CDR2 SASEGT come from the germline V gene. There are 20 residues in the CDR3. The V segment lost 3 bases and the J segment 2 bases; nucleotides outside the gene matches: 17. This CDR3 is CASSDSGGQGASWPPYEQYF. The DNA of the CDR3 is TGTGCCAGCAGTGATAGCGGGGGACAGGGGGCCAGTTGGCCTCCCTACGAGCAGTACTTC.

In its sample, this clonotype was seen many times. V usage is TRBV11-2 and J usage is TRBJ2-5; 11 positions match TRBD1. The CDR3 is 15 residues long. V shed 8 bases and J 4 bases; nucleotides not matched to a gene: 9. Germline assignment: CDR1 SGHAT and CDR2 FQNNGV. CDR3 sequence (DNA): TGTGCCAGCGGCGACCGGACAGGGGGCAGAGAGACCCAGTACTTC. It codes for CASGDRTGGRETQYF.

This clonotype has at least ten counts. This chain uses TRBV9 with TRBJ2-3, with a weak D call TRBD1 (6 bases). The germline V gene encodes CDR1 SGDLS and CDR2 YYNGEE. The CDR3 runs 15 residues. Trimming took off 3 bases at V and 3 bases at J, with 14 bases between the two ends. CDR3 amino acids: CASSAQGFETDTQYF. The CDR3, as DNA: TGTGCCAGCAGCGCCCAGGGGTTTGAGACAGATACGCAGTATTTT.

Ten or more counts support this clonotype. The rearrangement uses TRBV2 and TRBJ2-5; maybe TRBD2 (5 bases). From germline, CDR1 is SNHLY and CDR2 FYNNEI. With 5 bases removed from V and 5 bases from J, the gap between germline ends came to 9 bases. This CDR3 is 12 amino acids long. The CDR3 spells CASSPWRETQYF. Here the CDR3 DNA reads TGTGCCAGCAGTCCCTGGAGGGAGACCCAGTACTTC.

A note on this clonotype: Compared with germline, one end of the junction differs, possibly owing to a read error. The gene calls are TRBV6-4 and TRBJ1-1, with 9 bases matching TRBD1. Germline V gene data show CDR1 as MRHNA and CDR2 as SNTAGT. The length of the CDR3 is 16 residues. The chain's CDR3 is CASSYRGTGTNTKAFF. CDR3 DNA: TGTGCCAGCAGTTACCGCGGGACAGGGACGAACACTAAAGCTTTCTTT.

This clonotype has just a few counts. The chain is built from TRBV5-1 and TRBJ2-1, with 9 bases identical to TRBD2. Trimming removed 5 bases from V and 7 bases from J; junction bases left unmatched: 10. In germline, CDR1 is SGHRS, CDR2 YFSETQ. The CDR3 extends over 15 amino acids. This chain's CDR3 is CASSPGAGGPNEQFF. The CDR3 nucleotides read TGCGCCAGCAGTCCTGGGGCGGGAGGGCCAAATGAGCAGTTCTTC.

This clonotype came up many times. This chain links TRBV10-2 with TRBJ2-1; 10 nucleotides line up with TRBD2. From germline, CDR1 is WSHSY and CDR2 SAAADI. This CDR3 spans 14 amino acids. V trimming: 7 bases; J trimming: 7 bases; junction bases outside the gene matches: 7. The CDR3 region has the DNA TGCGCCAGCACGGTAGCGGGAGGTGGAAATGAGCAGTTCTTC. Encoded protein: CASTVAGGGNEQFF.

This clonotype was picked up many times. V gene TRBV27 combines with J gene TRBJ2-7; perhaps TRBD1 as D (5 bases). Trimming removed 6 bases at V and 6 bases at J, with 9 bases between. The CDR3 covers 11 residues. Looked up from germline, CDR1 is MNHEY and CDR2 is SMNVEV (reference sequence). The CDR3 loop is CASRQQGEQYF. The CDR3 nucleotides read TGTGCCAGCAGACAGCAGGGCGAGCAGTACTTC.

This clonotype was seen ten or more times. This sequence joins TRBV27 and TRBJ2-1; TRBD2 aligns across 12 bases. The CDR3 is 17 amino acids. Unmatched junction bases numbered 7, after V lost 3 bases and J lost 4 bases. Germline CDR1 and CDR2: MNHEY and SMNVEV (reference sequence). CDR3 protein: CASSFGLAGGFYNEQFF. DNA for the CDR3: TGTGCCAGCAGTTTTGGGCTAGCGGGAGGGTTTTACAATGAGCAGTTCTTC.

CDR3 DNA: TGTGCCAGCAGGCCTAGCGGGAGGACTACCACCTACAATGAGCAGTTCTTC. Its protein product is CASRPSGRTTTYNEQFF. This chain uses TRBV12-3 or TRBV12-4 with TRBJ2-1; 11 bases map to TRBD2. Trimming at V came to 6 bases and at J to 2 bases, leaving 9 bases not matched to a gene. The CDR3 covers 17 residues.

In its sample, this clonotype was seen many times. The chain carries TRBV3-1 and TRBJ1-1; weak D call: TRBD1 (6 bases). Germline V gene sequence: CDR1 LGHDT, CDR2 YNNKEL (reference sequence). The V and J ends lost 3 bases and 1 base respectively, with 9 bases between them. This CDR3 is built from 14 residues. In nucleotides, the CDR3 is TGTGCCAGCAGCCACAAGGGGGGGAACACTGAAGCTTTCTTT. Amino acid sequence: CASSHKGGNTEAFF.

This clonotype showed up many times. J is TRBJ2-1 and V is TRBV11-2, with TRBD2 identical over 9 bases. CDR1 SGHAT and CDR2 FQNNGV come from the germline V gene. V shed 4 bases, J shed 4 bases, and the junction held 8 bases outside the gene matches. The CDR3 consists of 16 residues. The CDR3 nucleotides read TGTGCCAGCAGCTCAAGCCTAGCGGGACTTTACAATGAGCAGTTCTTC. Protein: CASSSSLAGLYNEQFF.

Regarding this clonotype: With only one base between it and a far larger clone, this is likely a read error. The CDR3 here is CASSLARGPLNERFF. CDR3 DNA: TGTGCCAGCAGCTTAGCTAGGGGCCCTCTAAATGAGCGGTTCTTC. J is TRBJ2-5 and V is TRBV11-2, with D perhaps given as TRBD1 or TRBD2 (5 bases each). The CDR3 loop spans 15 amino acids. CDR1 is SGHAT and CDR2 is FQNNGV in the germline V gene.

J is TRBJ2-7 and V is TRBV27; tentative D call: TRBD1 (6 bases). Germline lookup yields CDR1 MNHEY and CDR2 SMNVEV (reference sequence). V lost 3 bases and J lost 3, with 9 bases in between. The CDR3 extends over 13 amino acids. CDR3 residues: CASSFAQGYEQYF. The CDR3 DNA is TGTGCCAGCAGTTTCGCACAGGGCTACGAGCAGTACTTC.

The genes are TRBV27 and TRBJ2-3; D gene unclear. Per the germline V gene, CDR1 is MNHEY and CDR2 is SMNVEV (reference sequence). The V end was cut by 5 bases, the J end by 0 bases, with 6 bases between. This CDR3 contains 13 residues. Written as DNA, the CDR3 is TGTGCCAGCAGTCATACTAGCACAGATACGCAGTATTTT. This encodes CASSHTSTDTQYF.

This CDR3 reads CASSYRTSGSKKTQYF. CDR3 nucleotide sequence: TGTGCCAGCAGTTACAGGACTAGCGGGAGTAAGAAGACCCAGTACTTC. The chain carries TRBV6-2 or TRBV6-3 and TRBJ2-5; the match to TRBD2 covers 13 bases. V shed 2 bases and J 6 bases; nucleotides not matched to a gene: 6. The CDR3 is 16 amino acids. Germline CDR1 and CDR2: MNHEY and SVGEGT.

As for this clonotype: A much larger clone lies a single base off, so this may be a read error. J is TRBJ1-3 and V is TRBV28, with 8 bases fitting TRBD1. Germline V gene lookup returns CDR1 MDHEN and CDR2 SYDVKM. CDR3 length: 15 amino acids. After removal of 5 bases from V and 8 bases from J, the junction contained 11 bases not matched to a gene. In DNA form, the CDR3 reads TGTGCCAGCAGTATAGACAGGGGCCCCCGATACACCATATATTTT. Residues: CASSIDRGPRYTIYF. Full variable domain (outside the CDR3, taken from reference TRBV28 and TRBJ1-3): DVKVTQSSRYLVKRTGEKVFLECVQDMDHENMFWYRQDPGLGLRLIYFSYDVKMKEKGDIPEGYSVSREKKERFSLILESASTNQTSMYLCASSIDRGPRYTIYFGEGSWLTVV.

This clonotype was observed at least ten times. The chain has TRBV20-1 and TRBJ2-7; D perhaps matches TRBD2 (5 bases). This CDR3 contains 14 residues. In germline, CDR1 is DFQATT, CDR2 SNEGSKA (reference sequence). The V end was cut by 6 bases, the J end by 0 bases, with 15 bases between. The CDR3 reads CSALRGFSSYEQYF. The CDR3 region has the DNA TGCAGTGCCTTACGGGGATTTAGCTCCTACGAGCAGTACTTC.

J is TRBJ2-2 and V is TRBV7-2, with 7 bases matching TRBD2. Germline V lookup: CDR1 SGHTA, CDR2 FQGNSA. The V and J ends lost 2 bases and 4 bases, in that order; junction bases with no gene match: 7. The length of the CDR3 is 16 residues. CDR3 loop: CASSLMRESGTGELFF. CDR3 nucleotide sequence: TGTGCCAGCAGCTTAATGCGGGAGTCGGGCACCGGGGAGCTGTTTTTT.